This TCR beta chain was recovered during a study of blood T cell repertoires in COVID-19. The Seattle site enrolled patients during active infection and followed them longitudinally. V was pared by 6 bases and J by 0 bases, with 2 bases of the junction left unmatched. This CDR3 has 14 residues. Germline values: CDR1 SNHLY, CDR2 FYNNEI. As handled by the study authors: Amplification of reference gene primers provided the estimated nucleated cell counts. TCRdb's table, derived via immunoSEQ multiplex PCR, lists solely in-frame clones and lacks some. Clone size and the V and J calls come from that table; the DNA yielded D and trimming. Of under 250,000 clones detected, roughly 86% appear once; the ten largest clones hold approximately 6.2%.

The rearrangement uses TRBV2 and TRBJ2-3; TRBD2 matches 8 bases. This clonotype was sampled from a woman older than 75 with COVID-19, enrolled during active disease. The sequencing input was peripheral blood. Here the CDR3 DNA reads TGTGCCAGCAGCGGGGGGGATAGCACAGATACGCAGTATTTT. It codes for CASSGGDSTDTQYF.